Listed here are 27 T cell receptor beta chains from one sample, sequenced in a study of cytomegalovirus exposure and HLA in healthy donors. 13 Jbeta primers and 60 Vbeta primers were used for the PCR. Sequencing was performed with immunoSEQ multiplex PCR; in TCRdb, only in-frame clones are kept and a portion is missing. Recorded here are about 170,000 clones; the top ten clones represent around 0.79%. Sequencing was carried out using PBMCs. These TCRs come from a woman between 18 and 29 years old in good health and CMV-seropositive.

The genes are TRBV7-2 and TRBJ2-7, with D hard to call. From germline, CDR1 is SGHTA and CDR2 FQGNSA. The CDR3 loop spans 15 amino acids. Trimming removed 3 bases from V and 2 bases from J, with 14 bases in between. In DNA form, the CDR3 reads TGTGCCAGCAGCTTGAAGGCGGTTACCACCTACGAGCAGTACTTC. As protein: CASSLKAVTTYEQYF.

The V call is TRBV10-3, the J call TRBJ2-5, with 10 bases identical to TRBD2. Looked up from germline, CDR1 is ENHRY and CDR2 is SYGVKD. The CDR3 runs to 14 residues. The ends lost 8 bases at V and 7 bases at J; junction bases unmatched: 10. CDR3 coding DNA: TGTGCCATCGCGAGCGGGGGGGCCGGGGGGACCCAGTACTTC. Its protein product is CAIASGGAGGTQYF.

The rearrangement links TRBV10-3 to TRBJ2-5; tentative D call: TRBD1 (7 bases). The CDR3 consists of 16 residues. Germline assignment: CDR1 ENHRY and CDR2 SYGVKD. V gave up 2 bases and J gave up 4 bases, with 17 bases separating them. The CDR3 loop reads CAISETKRQGGETQYF. CDR3 DNA: TGTGCCATCAGTGAGACGAAGAGACAGGGAGGAGAGACCCAGTACTTC.

CDR3: CASSYTGGAGETQYF. The CDR3, as DNA: TGTGCCAGCAGTTATACAGGGGGAGCAGGAGAGACCCAGTACTTC. The rearrangement joins TRBV27 to TRBJ2-5; 8 bases line up with TRBD1. Germline lookup yields CDR1 MNHEY and CDR2 SMNVEV (reference sequence). The junction had 8 bases not matched to a gene; V was cut back by 4 bases and J by 4 bases. This CDR3 is 15 amino acids long.

J is TRBJ2-2 and V is TRBV5-1; D is possibly TRBD1 (6 bases). CDR3 length: 13 residues. V was clipped by 4 bases and J by 7 bases, with 11 bases between them. Germline CDR1 SGHRS, CDR2 YFSETQ. The CDR3 nucleotides are TGCGCCAGCAGCGTACTCAGGGGCGGGGAGCTGTTTTTT. It translates to CASSVLRGGELFF.

Turning to this clone: This same CDR3 is encoded by further DNA sequences in the sample. The V call is TRBV29-1, the J call TRBJ2-1; D might be TRBD2 (7 bases). The CDR3 sequence is 11 residues long. V lost 6 bases, J lost 9 bases, and 12 bases lay in between. Per germline, CDR1 SQVTM and CDR2 ANQGSEA. The CDR3 nucleotides are TGCAGCGTCTCCGGGGGGCGTGAGCAGTTCTTC. Translated: CSVSGGREQFF.

The rearrangement links TRBV2 to TRBJ2-5, with 8 bases identical to TRBD1. After removal of 5 bases from V and 5 bases from J, the junction contained 7 bases not matched to a gene. Germline CDR1 SNHLY, CDR2 FYNNEI. The CDR3 covers 14 residues. The CDR3 sequence: CASSTQGARETQYF. CDR3 DNA: TGTGCCAGCAGTACCCAGGGGGCAAGGGAGACCCAGTACTTC.

The chain employs TRBV21-1 and TRBJ1-1. TRBV21-1 is a known pseudogene. The CDR3 loop spans 15 amino acids. CDR3 sequence: CASPTTGGRSSEAFF. For the CDR3, the DNA is TGTGCCAGCCCTACTACTGGGGGGAGGTCGTCGGAAGCTTTCTTT.

The chain employs TRBV7-2 and TRBJ1-4; D gene unclear. The CDR3 has 16 amino acids. Germline CDR1 reads SGHTA; CDR2 reads FQGNSA. Trimming removed 3 bases from V and 2 bases from J, with 13 bases in between. The CDR3 DNA reads TGTGCCAGCAGCTTTGACCCGGGAGAGACTAATGAAAAACTGTTTTTT. It yields the protein CASSFDPGETNEKLFF.

This chain links TRBV7-9 with TRBJ1-2, with a tentative D call TRBD1 (6 bases). CDR3 length equals 15 residues. V was trimmed by 4 bases and J by 5 bases, leaving 17 bases between them. Looked up from germline, CDR1 is SEHNR and CDR2 is FQNEAQ (reference sequence). CDR3: CASSSRVQGHYGYTF. The CDR3 DNA is TGTGCCAGCAGCTCCCGGGTACAGGGTCATTATGGCTACACCTTC.

The chain links TRBV4-1 to TRBJ2-5; perhaps TRBD2 as D (5 bases). This CDR3 has 18 residues. Germline CDR1 reads MGHRA; CDR2 reads YSYEKL. Trimming left V 0 bases short and J 0 bases short, with 17 bases between. CDR3 sequence: CASSQEARTALYQETQYF. DNA of the CDR3: TGCGCCAGCAGCCAAGAGGCTAGGACTGCTTTGTACCAAGAGACCCAGTACTTC.

The chain joins TRBV19 to TRBJ1-1; 9 bases are shared with TRBD1. Unmatched junction bases numbered 8, after V lost 3 bases and J lost 3 bases. The CDR3 is 16 amino acids. In germline, CDR1 is LNHDA, CDR2 SQIVND (reference sequence). This CDR3 is CASSMVRQGGDTEAFF. In DNA, the CDR3 is TGTGCCAGTAGTATGGTGAGACAGGGGGGCGACACTGAAGCTTTCTTT.

This CDR3 is CASSFRTGLNEKLFF. CDR3 DNA: TGCGCCAGCAGCTTTAGGACAGGGCTTAATGAAAAACTGTTTTTT. The chain has TRBV10-2 and TRBJ1-4, with 8 bases that match TRBD1. From germline, CDR1 is WSHSY and CDR2 SAAADI. V gave up 6 bases and J gave up 4 bases; unmatched junction bases: 7. The CDR3 has 15 residues.

The chain carries TRBV18 and TRBJ2-5, with 7 bases lining up with TRBD2. Germline CDR1 is KGHSH and CDR2 is LQKENI. V shed 5 bases and J 1 base; nucleotides not matched to a gene: 7. The CDR3 sequence is 15 residues long. This CDR3 is CASSTLAETQETQYF. The CDR3 nucleotides read TGTGCCAGCTCAACCCTAGCGGAGACCCAAGAGACCCAGTACTTC.

J is TRBJ2-7 and V is TRBV7-9, with 8 nucleotides matching TRBD2. The CDR3 loop spans 13 amino acids. V lost 8 bases and J lost 0; bases outside the gene matches: 3. In germline, CDR1 is SEHNR, CDR2 FQNEAQ (reference sequence). CDR3 protein: CASCRGGSYEQYF. The CDR3 DNA sequence: TGTGCCAGCTGCCGGGGGGGCTCCTACGAGCAGTACTTC. The full variable domain, its missing parts supplied by reference TRBV7-9 and TRBJ2-7, is DTGVSQNPRHKITKRGQNVTFRCDPISEHNRLYWYRQTLGQGPEFLTYFQNEAQLEKSRLLSDRFSAERPKGSFSTLEIQRTEQGDSAMYLCASCRGGSYEQYFGPGTRLTVT.

This rearrangement joins TRBV7-2 to TRBJ2-1, with D unclear. Between the trimmed V and J ends, which lost 5 bases and 6 bases, there was a span of 14 bases. This CDR3 has 14 residues. Looked up from germline, CDR1 is SGHTA and CDR2 is FQGNSA. DNA for the CDR3: TGTGCCAGCAGCCCCGCGCGGTACTCCAATGAGCAGTTCTTC. This encodes CASSPARYSNEQFF.

V and J are TRBV9 and TRBJ2-5; 8 bases agree with TRBD2. V lost 4 bases and J lost 9; bases outside the gene matches: 8. This CDR3 is 13 amino acids long. Germline CDR1 is SGDLS and CDR2 is YYNGEE. The CDR3 protein is CASSTVSGGAQYF. For the CDR3, the DNA is TGTGCCAGCAGCACCGTCTCCGGGGGGGCCCAGTACTTC.

This chain joins TRBV7-9 and TRBJ2-7; the D gene is possibly TRBD1 (5 bases). V lost 1 base and J 0 bases, leaving 16 bases between the germline ends. CDR1 and CDR2 (germline): SEHNR, FQNEAQ (reference sequence). The CDR3 has 17 amino acids. The CDR3 here is CASSLVGGREGSYEQYF. CDR3 nucleotide sequence: TGTGCCAGCAGCTTAGTAGGTGGCAGGGAAGGCTCCTACGAGCAGTACTTC.

The chain links TRBV19 to TRBJ2-3; possibly TRBD1 for D (6 bases). There are 13 residues in the CDR3. Trimming stripped 3 bases from V and 11 bases from J, with 15 bases between. Germline lookup yields CDR1 LNHDA and CDR2 SQIVND (reference sequence). In nucleotides, the CDR3 is TGTGCCAGTAGTATTGGCGTGAAAGGGGGGCAGTATTTT. Translating it yields CASSIGVKGGQYF.

The chain uses TRBV18 and TRBJ2-7, with D unclear. V dropped 0 bases and J dropped 4 bases, with 13 bases sitting between them. The CDR3 has 15 residues. CDR1 and CDR2 (germline): KGHSH, LQKENI. CDR3 in DNA: TGTGCCAGCTCACCACCGACTCGCAATAGTTACGAGCAGTACTTC. This translates into CASSPPTRNSYEQYF.

This chain's CDR3 is CASRLTQGATTGELFF. The CDR3 nucleotides read TGTGCCAGCAGACTAACACAGGGGGCGACCACCGGGGAGCTGTTTTTT. This chain connects TRBV7-2 to TRBJ2-2; TRBD1 aligns across 9 bases. J gave up 4 bases and V 6 bases, and 9 bases lay outside the gene matches. CDR1 is SGHTA, CDR2 FQGNSA, per germline. The CDR3 is made up of 16 amino acids.

J is TRBJ2-1 and V is TRBV2, with TRBD2 matching 10 bases. The germline gives CDR1 SNHLY, CDR2 FYNNEI. Germline trimming cut 7 bases from V and 1 base from J; bases unmatched to any gene: 4. The CDR3 loop spans 15 amino acids. CDR3 protein: CASIKRGGSYNEQFF. Written as DNA, the CDR3 is TGTGCCAGCATCAAGCGGGGGGGATCCTACAATGAGCAGTTCTTC.

The chain has TRBV27 and TRBJ2-1; 11 bases agree with TRBD2. Germline CDR1 and CDR2: MNHEY and SMNVEV (reference sequence). The CDR3 loop spans 16 amino acids. After removal of 4 bases from V and 2 bases from J, the junction contained 4 bases not matched to a gene. The CDR3 reads CASSSISGGAYNEQFF. The DNA of the CDR3 is TGTGCCAGCAGTTCCATTAGCGGGGGGGCCTACAATGAGCAGTTCTTC.

This chain joins TRBV5-4 and TRBJ2-7; 10 nucleotides match TRBD2. The ends lost 2 bases at V and 6 bases at J; junction bases unmatched: 8. This CDR3 contains 15 residues. Germline assignment: CDR1 SGHNT and CDR2 YYREEE (reference sequence). In nucleotides, the CDR3 is TGTGCCAGCAGCTTAAAAGCGGGAGGGGGGGGCGAGCAGTACTTC. The encoded protein is CASSLKAGGGGEQYF.

The chain's CDR3 is CAWDRASTLSGNTIYF. The DNA of the CDR3 is TGTGCCTGGGACAGGGCTTCTACCCTCTCTGGAAACACCATATATTTT. This chain connects TRBV30 to TRBJ1-3; 7 nucleotides align to TRBD1. J lost 0 bases, V lost 5 bases, and 10 bases had no gene match. Germline-derived CDR1 and CDR2 are GTSNPN and SVGIG (reference sequence). This CDR3 region has 16 residues.

V gene TRBV6-4 combines with J gene TRBJ2-3, with 10 positions matching TRBD2. CDR3 length: 15 residues. Germline-derived CDR1 and CDR2 are MRHNA and SNTAGT. The V segment lost 3 bases and the J segment 2 bases; nucleotides outside the gene matches: 2. This CDR3 reads CASSDTSGATDTQYF. DNA of the CDR3: TGTGCCAGCAGTGATACTAGCGGGGCCACAGATACGCAGTATTTT.

The V call is TRBV4-3, the J call TRBJ1-2; D may be TRBD1 (5 bases). V gave up 4 bases and J gave up 10 bases, with 19 bases separating them. The CDR3 contains 14 residues. Looked up from germline, CDR1 is LGHNA and CDR2 is YSLEER. Here the CDR3 reads CASSPPGQRGTYTF. The CDR3 DNA reads as TGCGCCAGCAGCCCCCCAGGCCAGCGGGGGACCTACACCTTC.